One T cell receptor beta chain is described in this entry. No antigen is known for it. These data are taken from a study of Graves' ophthalmopathy and Graves' hyperthyroidism. Study findings and constraints: Predictions made by the model for ophthalmopathy progression reached 55% to 71% sensitivity and roughly 75% specificity. Among thyroid clonotypes expanded above 0.001 frequency, most also appeared in blood.

Presentation of ophthalmopathy in the donors involved moderate-to-severe activity, CAS ≥3, NOSPECS ≥4 and a duration under 3 months. Diagnosis was based on clinical symptoms, serum thyroxine, TRAb, thyroid ultrasound and orbital computed tomography. Amplified material comprised TCR beta CDR3 regions derived from RNA transcripts. First-round RT-PCR employed HTBI primers, with a second-round multiplex PCR after it. TCRdb re-called the multiplex PCR reads with MiXCR, one entry per CDR3 protein. The top ten clones hold approximately 43% of a sample with 650,000 to 900,000 distinct CDR3 sequences, roughly two fifths of them seen once. This CDR3 has 15 amino acids. Per the germline V gene, CDR1 is SEHNR and CDR2 is FQNEAQ (reference sequence). The V and J ends lost 5 bases and 0 bases respectively, with 13 bases between them.

This TCR derives from an adult man with Graves' ophthalmopathy. V is TRBV7-9 and J is TRBJ1-1; D possibly corresponds to TRBD1 (6 bases). The sequencing input was peripheral blood. The CDR3: CASSPAGTLNTEAFF. CDR3 DNA sequence: TGTGCCAGCAGCCCAGCCGGGACACTGAACACTGAAGCTTTCTTT.